Each of the 6 T cell receptor beta chains below was sequenced from the same sample in a study of blood T cells in healthy people across ages. Using a J-beta primer mix together with a sample-barcoded 5' primer, a second PCR was run for roughly 6 to 11 cycles. TCRdb re-called the 5' RACE reads through MiXCR, storing one row per CDR3 protein. Here the sample spans approximately 1.5 million distinct CDR3 sequences, roughly 32% being singletons. Sequencing input: blood. Receptor source: a woman aged 30 to 39 in good health.

The chain recombines TRBV18 with TRBJ1-1; TRBD1 matches 8 bases. This CDR3 is built from 13 residues. From germline, CDR1 is KGHSH and CDR2 LQKENI. With V trimmed by 6 bases and J by 9 bases, 9 bases remained unmatched. The CDR3, as DNA: TGTGCCAGCTCGCGACAGGGGAACGTCAAAGCTTTCTTT. Its translation: CASSRQGNVKAFF.

This clonotype has just a few counts. This chain uses TRBV20-1 with TRBJ2-5; D gene unclear. Trimming cost V 6 bases and J 2 bases, with 19 bases left between them. CDR1 and CDR2 from the germline V gene are DFQATT and SNEGSKA (reference sequence). This CDR3 comprises 15 residues. The DNA of the CDR3 is TGCAGTGCCGGCGGTCTGGGCGCTAAGCAAGAGACCCAGTACTTC. This sequence encodes CSAGGLGAKQETQYF.

The chain links TRBV2 to TRBJ2-1; 7 nucleotides align to TRBD2. CDR1 and CDR2 from the germline V gene are SNHLY and FYNNEI. V gave up 3 bases and J gave up 13 bases; unmatched junction bases: 21. The CDR3 runs 17 residues. Written as DNA, the CDR3 is TGTGCCAGCAGTGACATTGCGAGCGGGGTTCCTGCGGAGACCCAGTTCTTC. It codes for CASSDIASGVPAETQFF.

About this clonotype: One junction end disagrees with the germline gene, perhaps due to a read error. V gene TRBV20-1 combines with J gene TRBJ2-5, with D perhaps given as TRBD1 or TRBD2 (5 bases each). The J call may be wrong; the DNA end is better matched by TRBJ2-7. The CDR3 has 13 residues. The germline gives CDR1 DFQATT, CDR2 SNEGSKA (reference sequence). DNA of the CDR3: TGCGGTGCTACGAGTTGGGGGACGAACGAGCAGTACTTC. Translation gives CGATSWGTNEQYF.

This chain links TRBV27 with TRBJ2-6; D remains unclear. The germline gives CDR1 MNHEY, CDR2 SMNVEV (reference sequence). The length of the CDR3 is 16 residues. The V end was cut by 3 bases, the J end by 0 bases, with 9 bases between. The CDR3 spells CASSFLVSSGANVLTF. As DNA, the CDR3 is TGTGCCAGCAGTTTTTTGGTGAGCTCTGGGGCCAACGTCCTGACTTTC.

The sample holds a few counts of this clonotype. The V and J genes are TRBV20-1 and TRBJ2-7, with TRBD1 as a possible D gene (6 bases). V was clipped by 6 bases and J by 0 bases, with 15 bases between them. CDR3 length equals 14 residues. Germline assignment: CDR1 DFQATT and CDR2 SNEGSKA (reference sequence). CDR3 sequence reads: CSAAGVPSSYEQYF. The CDR3 bases are TGCAGTGCCGCAGGGGTACCGAGCTCCTACGAGCAGTACTTC.